One and the same sample provided the 15 T cell receptor beta chains below, sequenced in a study of cytomegalovirus exposure and HLA in healthy donors. Use of 60 Vbeta and 13 Jbeta primers characterized the PCR. Assay: immunoSEQ multiplex PCR; the TCRdb copy retains only in-frame clones and omits some. The sample yields about 120,000 clones, around three quarters seen once. Source material: PBMCs. The receptors originated from a female donor in good health and CMV-seronegative.

The genes are TRBV25-1 and TRBJ2-3; no reliable D call. With 4 bases removed from V and 8 bases from J, the gap between germline ends came to 10 bases. CDR1 and CDR2 from the germline V gene are MGHDK and SYGVNS. The CDR3 contains 12 residues. Here the CDR3 DNA reads TGTGCCAGCAGTGCCCCGACGGGTACGCAGTATTTT. This encodes CASSAPTGTQYF.

The rearrangement links TRBV19 to TRBJ1-4, with 8 bases that match TRBD1. There are 15 residues in the CDR3. V gave up 6 bases and J gave up 7 bases; unmatched junction bases: 10. CDR1 LNHDA and CDR2 SQIVND come from the germline V gene (reference sequence). CDR3 bases: TGTGCCAGTAGAATGGGACAGGAGCCTTCTGAAAAACTGTTTTTT. Encoded protein: CASRMGQEPSEKLFF. Full variable domain (outside the CDR3, taken from reference TRBV19 and TRBJ1-4): DGGITQSPKYLFRKEGQNVTLSCEQNLNHDAMYWYRQDPGQGLRLIYYSQIVNDFQKGDIAEGYSVSREKKESFPLTVTSAQKNPTAFYLCASRMGQEPSEKLFFGSGTQLSVL.

The V gene is TRBV6-5, the J gene TRBJ1-2, with a possible D match to TRBD1 (6 bases). Germline V gene sequence: CDR1 MNHEY, CDR2 SVGAGI. The CDR3 totals 14 residues. Between the trimmed V and J ends, which lost 2 bases and 0 bases, there was a span of 7 bases. The CDR3 spells CASSYGTPNYGYTF. CDR3 DNA: TGTGCCAGCAGTTACGGGACACCTAACTATGGCTACACCTTC.

The chain recombines TRBV30 with TRBJ2-5; no clear D gene. CDR1 is GTSNPN and CDR2 is SVGIG in the germline V gene (reference sequence). V was cut by 0 bases and J by 6 bases, with 8 bases left in between. This CDR3 spans 12 amino acids. The CDR3: CAWSVSFQTQYF. As DNA, the CDR3 is TGTGCCTGGAGTGTTTCTTTCCAGACCCAGTACTTC.

The chain employs TRBV7-9 and TRBJ2-7; D call uncertain. CDR3 length equals 15 residues. Germline CDR1 is SEHNR and CDR2 is FQNEAQ (reference sequence). V was trimmed by 3 bases and J by 3 bases, leaving 15 bases between them. In DNA form, the CDR3 reads TGTGCCAGCAGCTTGAGCGCAGCAACTAACTACGAGCAGTACTTC. Protein: CASSLSAATNYEQYF.

This chain links TRBV7-9 with TRBJ1-2, with D hard to call. The V end was cut by 5 bases, the J end by 7 bases, with 8 bases between. The CDR3 runs to 11 residues. CDR1 is SEHNR, CDR2 FQNEAQ, per germline (reference sequence). The CDR3 sequence is CASSRTGGYTF. CDR3 in DNA: TGTGCCAGCAGCCGAACGGGTGGCTACACCTTC.

The CDR3 loop is CASSNGASFSYEQYF. The CDR3 region has the DNA TGTGCCAGCAGTAACGGCGCTAGCTTCTCCTACGAGCAGTACTTC. The genes are TRBV6-5 and TRBJ2-7; D possibly corresponds to TRBD2 (5 bases). Trimming pared 5 bases from V and 0 bases from J, leaving 14 bases between. Germline V gene data show CDR1 as MNHEY and CDR2 as SVGAGI. The CDR3 has 15 amino acids.

This chain joins TRBV6-5 and TRBJ1-3; a weak D match, TRBD1 (6 bases). Germline V gene data show CDR1 as MNHEY and CDR2 as SVGAGI. The CDR3 is 12 residues long. The V end lost 8 bases, the J end lost 4 bases, and 9 bases lay between the germline ends. The DNA for the CDR3 is TGTGCCAGCCAGGACAGAGGAAACACCATATATTTT. As protein: CASQDRGNTIYF.

V is TRBV7-9 and J is TRBJ2-3; a possible D gene is TRBD1 (7 bases). V lost 5 bases and J 2 bases, leaving 14 bases between the germline ends. Germline assignment: CDR1 SEHNR and CDR2 FQNEAQ (reference sequence). This CDR3 has 15 amino acids. CDR3 nucleotide sequence: TGTGCCAGCAGCCCGCAGGGGGGACCCACAGATACGCAGTATTTT. Its translation: CASSPQGGPTDTQYF.

The V call is TRBV5-4, the J call TRBJ1-1; D perhaps matches TRBD1 (5 bases). CDR1 SGHNT and CDR2 YYREEE come from the germline V gene (reference sequence). Trimming stripped 4 bases from V and 4 bases from J, with 20 bases between. This CDR3 contains 16 residues. This chain's CDR3 is CASSPQSTGGFTEAFF. In DNA, the CDR3 is TGTGCCAGCAGCCCACAATCCACGGGGGGTTTCACTGAAGCTTTCTTT.

This clone was counted a few times. The chain joins TRBV5-4 to TRBJ1-4; TRBD1 might be the D (6 bases). The CDR3 sequence is 14 residues long. The germline V and J ends were trimmed by 3 bases and 5 bases, with 11 bases remaining between them. The germline CDR1 and CDR2 sequences are SGHNT and YYREEE (reference sequence). In nucleotides, the CDR3 is TGTGCCAGCAGCTCACAGGGACCCAATGAAAAACTGTTTTTT. Its translation is CASSSQGPNEKLFF.

The chain has TRBV30 and TRBJ1-3; TRBD1 might be the D (6 bases). The germline CDR1 and CDR2 sequences are GTSNPN and SVGIG (reference sequence). V lost 1 base to trimming and J lost 8 bases, with 18 bases between them. The CDR3 extends over 15 amino acids. Here the CDR3 reads CAWSEQGRTSHTIYF. For the CDR3, the DNA is TGTGCCTGGAGTGAACAGGGAAGGACTTCACACACCATATATTTT. The variable domain in full, with the rest retrieved from reference TRBV30 and TRBJ1-3, is SQTIHQWPATLVQPVGSPLSLECTVEGTSNPNLYWYRQAAGRGLQLLFYSVGIGQISSEVPQNLSASRPQDRQFILSSKKLLLSDSGFYLCAWSEQGRTSHTIYFGEGSWLTVV.

The sample holds one count of this clone. The chain has TRBV21-1 and TRBJ1-2. TRBV21-1 is deemed a pseudogene. This CDR3 is 16 amino acids long. CDR3 sequence reads: CASSLRSAAENYGYTF. The CDR3 DNA reads as TGTGCCAGCAGCCTCCGCTCGGCGGCAGAAAACTATGGCTACACCTTC.

The chain has TRBV15 and TRBJ2-1, with 10 positions matching TRBD1. The CDR3 loop spans 16 amino acids. J lost 7 bases, V lost 1 base, and 7 bases had no gene match. Germline V lookup: CDR1 LNHNV, CDR2 YYDKDF (reference sequence). CDR3 sequence reads: CATSRGRGQGSNEQFF. The DNA of the CDR3 is TGTGCCACCAGCAGAGGGAGGGGACAGGGGTCGAATGAGCAGTTCTTC.

The V call is TRBV5-1, the J call TRBJ1-1, with 8 bases aligning to TRBD1. The germline V gene encodes CDR1 SGHRS and CDR2 YFSETQ. The length of the CDR3 is 14 residues. V dropped 7 bases and J dropped 1; count of bases not matched to a gene: 6. CDR3 loop: CASSTGGANTEAFF. DNA of the CDR3: TGCGCCAGCTCAACAGGGGGTGCGAACACTGAAGCTTTCTTT.